This is a list of T cell receptor beta chains from one sample in a study of early T cells in non-severe SARS-CoV-2 infection. TCRdb reanalysed the 5' RACE reads using MiXCR and keeps one entry per CDR3 protein. The sample lists tens of thousands of distinct CDR3 sequences, roughly 5.4% occurring once. Sequences were obtained from whole blood. These receptors were taken from an adult who was a healthcare worker with PCR-confirmed SARS-CoV-2 infection or an uninfected control (not recorded which). CDR3s leave out the opening cysteine and the closing phenylalanine or tryptophan. Only some rows state a clone size, as once, few, many or a class for expanded clones.

V: TRBV7-9; size: many; J: TRBJ1-5; CDR3: ASSLGLFEPQH
V: TRBV5-1; size: NA; J: TRBJ1-1; CDR3: ASSSSSPGAEAF
V: TRBV2; size: many; J: TRBJ2-1; CDR3: ASSEERAREFNNEQF
V: TRBV6-5; size: many; J: TRBJ2-3; CDR3: ASSYSTAGAQGYTDTQY
V: TRBV30; size: few; J: TRBJ2-7; CDR3: AWSISRDPGAYEQY
V: TRBV7-9; size: many; J: TRBJ2-3; CDR3: ASSPGTGERDTQY
V: TRBV10-2; size: many; J: TRBJ2-1; CDR3: ASSVVSRLRSEQF
V: TRBV21-1; size: NA; J: TRBJ2-7; CDR3: ASSKVGKPYEQY
V: TRBV7-2; size: few; J: TRBJ1-2; CDR3: ASSLSPQTGYGYT
V: TRBV18; size: many; J: TRBJ1-1; CDR3: ASSHLMTGEGTEAF